This passage covers 32 T cell receptor beta chains from one sample sequenced in a study of T cell clonotyping in hematopoietic cell transplantation. Clones were read by immunoSEQ multiplex PCR, and TCRdb kept only the in-frame ones, dropping some. The data hold about 13,000 clones, with approximately 80% observed a single time. Time point defined: recipient sample about 28 days before transplant, after cytoreduction. Sequenced material: peripheral blood mononuclear cells, taken before stem cell transplant. The receptors stem from a man aged 55 to 70 with acute myeloid leukemia. Some clones in this sample may be carry-over from other donors' samples.

The V gene is TRBV7-3, the J gene TRBJ1-1, with unresolved D. Germline values: CDR1 SGHTA, CDR2 FQGTGA. V lost 1 base and J 1 base, leaving 4 bases between the germline ends. The CDR3 contains 13 residues. In DNA, the CDR3 is TGTGCCAGCAGCTTAAGGGGGAACACTGAAGCTTTCTTT. This sequence encodes CASSLRGNTEAFF.

V usage is TRBV4-1 and J usage is TRBJ1-1, with a tentative D call TRBD1 (6 bases). V was trimmed by 0 bases and J by 4 bases, leaving 9 bases between them. The CDR3 spans 14 residues. Per germline, CDR1 MGHRA and CDR2 YSYEKL. This CDR3 reads CASSQDLRGTEAFF. CDR3 in DNA: TGCGCCAGCAGCCAAGATCTCAGGGGCACTGAAGCTTTCTTT.

The V call is TRBV27, the J call TRBJ2-7; D perhaps matches TRBD2 (5 bases). CDR1 is MNHEY and CDR2 is SMNVEV in the germline V gene (reference sequence). The CDR3 covers 15 residues. V lost 5 bases and J 2 bases, leaving 16 bases between the germline ends. The CDR3 nucleotides read TGTGCCAGCAGTCCGGGCCTCGAGGGCCCCTACGAGCAGTACTTC. Translating gives CASSPGLEGPYEQYF.

The chain couples TRBV4-2 to TRBJ2-1; D is possibly TRBD2 (5 bases). With 0 bases removed from V and 7 bases from J, the gap between germline ends came to 7 bases. Per the germline V gene, CDR1 is LGHNA and CDR2 is YNFKEQ. CDR3 length equals 13 residues. The CDR3 is CASSQDGGNEQFF. The CDR3 coding sequence is TGTGCCAGCAGCCAAGATGGAGGAAATGAGCAGTTCTTC.

V and J are TRBV30 and TRBJ1-1, with D possibly matching TRBD1 (5 bases). The V end lost 5 bases, the J end lost 1 base, and 8 bases lay between the germline ends. The CDR3 contains 12 residues. Germline assignment: CDR1 GTSNPN and CDR2 SVGIG (reference sequence). CDR3 sequence (DNA): TGTGCCTGGGGGGCCGGGAACACTGAAGCTTTCTTT. Translation: CAWGAGNTEAFF. Complete variable domain (other parts from reference TRBV30 and TRBJ1-1): SQTIHQWPATLVQPVGSPLSLECTVEGTSNPNLYWYRQAAGRGLQLLFYSVGIGQISSEVPQNLSASRPQDRQFILSSKKLLLSDSGFYLCAWGAGNTEAFFGQGTRLTVV.

The chain links TRBV6-5 to TRBJ2-3; tentative D call: TRBD2 (5 bases). The V end lost 5 bases, the J end lost 4 bases, and 7 bases lay between the germline ends. The CDR3 is 12 residues long. Germline loops: CDR1 MNHEY, CDR2 SVGAGI. The CDR3 DNA reads as TGTGCCAGCAGTGACTATTCAGATACGCAGTATTTT. It codes for CASSDYSDTQYF.

V and J are TRBV27 and TRBJ2-3; D is unresolved. The CDR3 sequence is 13 residues long. The germline V gene has CDR1 MNHEY and CDR2 SMNVEV (reference sequence). Trimming took off 3 bases at V and 2 bases at J, with 6 bases between the two ends. As DNA, the CDR3 is TGTGCCAGCAGTTTCCCTAACACAGATACGCAGTATTTT. Translating it yields CASSFPNTDTQYF.

The chain carries TRBV4-1 and TRBJ1-4; TRBD1 matches at 10 bases. Germline V gene lookup returns CDR1 MGHRA and CDR2 YSYEKL. CDR3 size: 16 residues. The ends lost 4 bases at V and 7 bases at J; junction bases unmatched: 9. The chain's CDR3 is CASSRPGGQGSEKLFF. CDR3 nucleotide sequence: TGCGCCAGCAGCCGCCCGGGGGGACAGGGGAGTGAAAAACTGTTTTTT.

The V gene is TRBV11-3, the J gene TRBJ2-5; D possibly uses TRBD1 or TRBD2 (5 bases each). There are 16 residues in the CDR3. The V gene's germline CDR1 is SGHNT and CDR2 YENEEA. V shed 1 base and J shed 5 bases, with 17 bases lying between them. CDR3 amino acids: CASSLGVTGLGETQYF. DNA of the CDR3: TGTGCCAGCAGCTTAGGGGTCACAGGACTTGGGGAGACCCAGTACTTC.

The chain is built from TRBV21-1 and TRBJ1-1. TRBV21-1 is annotated as a pseudogene. The CDR3 has 16 residues. Written as DNA, the CDR3 is TGTGCCAGCAGCCGGGGGGGACAACGTATGAACACTGAAGCTTTCTTT. The encoded protein is CASSRGGQRMNTEAFF.

The chain employs TRBV5-1 and TRBJ1-4; TRBD1 aligns across 8 bases. The junction had 5 bases not matched to a gene; V was cut back by 4 bases and J by 6 bases. The CDR3 totals 14 residues. Germline CDR1 reads SGHRS; CDR2 reads YFSETQ. The CDR3 DNA is TGCGCCAGCAGCCTTCAGGGGGCCGATGAAAAACTGTTTTTT. Its translation is CASSLQGADEKLFF.

This rearrangement joins TRBV4-2 to TRBJ2-7, with 9 bases identical to TRBD2. CDR1 LGHNA and CDR2 YNFKEQ come from the germline V gene. The CDR3 spans 14 residues. V gave up 6 bases and J gave up 2 bases; unmatched junction bases: 5. The DNA of the CDR3 is TGTGCCAGCAGAGCGGGGGGTGATACCTACGAGCAGTACTTC. Translated: CASRAGGDTYEQYF.

This clone was detected once. The rearrangement links TRBV5-1 to TRBJ1-3, with D unresolved. Looked up from germline, CDR1 is SGHRS and CDR2 is YFSETQ. CDR3 size: 15 residues. V lost 0 bases to trimming and J lost 0 bases, with 7 bases between them. The CDR3 bases are TGCGCCAGCAGCTTGGACGGCAACTCTGGAAACACCATATATTTT. It codes for CASSLDGNSGNTIYF.

This clone was observed a handful of times. The chain has TRBV30 and TRBJ2-1; 7 nucleotides agree with TRBD2. V shed 0 bases and J 8 bases; nucleotides not matched to a gene: 10. The CDR3 has 15 residues. The germline V gene encodes CDR1 GTSNPN and CDR2 SVGIG (reference sequence). CDR3 sequence: CAWSVGGGEGDEQFF. In nucleotides, the CDR3 is TGTGCCTGGAGTGTGGGCGGGGGTGAGGGCGATGAGCAGTTCTTC.

This chain uses TRBV11-2 with TRBJ2-5; 8 nucleotides align to TRBD1. From germline, CDR1 is SGHAT and CDR2 FQNNGV. Germline trimming cut 4 bases from V and 3 bases from J; bases unmatched to any gene: 4. The CDR3 has 14 residues. CDR3 residues: CASSSGQVKETQYF. The CDR3 bases are TGTGCCAGCAGCTCGGGACAGGTGAAAGAGACCCAGTACTTC. The variable domain in full, completed from reference TRBV11-2 and TRBJ2-5, reads EAGVAQSPRYKIIEKRQSVAFWCNPISGHATLYWYQQILGQGPKLLIQFQNNGVVDDSQLPKDRFSAERLKGVDSTLKIQPAKLEDSAVYLCASSSGQVKETQYFGPGTRLLVL.

The chain employs TRBV4-2 and TRBJ2-5; D is perhaps TRBD1 (6 bases). The J call is doubtful: the DNA matches TRBJ2-7 better. CDR1 LGHNA and CDR2 YNFKEQ come from the germline V gene. The CDR3 is 13 residues long. In DNA, the CDR3 is TGTGCCAGCAGCCAAGCAGGGGTCTACGAGCAGTACTTC. It codes for CASSQAGVYEQYF.

The table lists this clone with a few counts. J is TRBJ2-3 and V is TRBV6-5; a possible D gene is TRBD1 (6 bases). Trimming stripped 2 bases from V and 4 bases from J, with 13 bases between. CDR3 length: 15 amino acids. The germline CDR1 and CDR2 sequences are MNHEY and SVGAGI. CDR3 protein: CASSYIGQRADTQYF. CDR3 bases: TGTGCCAGCAGTTACATCGGACAGAGGGCAGATACGCAGTATTTT.

J is TRBJ2-7 and V is TRBV5-4, with 10 bases fitting TRBD1. The germline CDR1 and CDR2 sequences are SGHNT and YYREEE (reference sequence). V shed 5 bases and J 3 bases; nucleotides not matched to a gene: 11. This CDR3 comprises 16 residues. In nucleotides, the CDR3 is TGTGCCAGCAGTATGTTTGCGGGACAGGGGCACTACGAGCAGTACTTC. Translating gives CASSMFAGQGHYEQYF.

The CDR3 protein is CASSPQGSLHNSPLHF. The CDR3 DNA reads as TGCGCCAGCAGCCCACAGGGCTCTCTCCATAATTCACCCCTCCACTTT. The gene calls are TRBV5-1 and TRBJ1-6; D may be TRBD1 (6 bases). This CDR3 is 16 amino acids long. The V gene lost 4 bases and the J gene lost 5 bases, with 16 bases spanning the gap. Germline assignment: CDR1 SGHRS and CDR2 YFSETQ. Using reference TRBV5-1 and TRBJ1-6 for the parts outside the CDR3, the full variable domain is KAGVTQTPRYLIKTRGQQVTLSCSPISGHRSVSWYQQTPGQGLQFLFEYFSETQRNKGNFPGRFSGRQFSNSRSEMNVSTLELGDSALYLCASSPQGSLHNSPLHFGNGTRLTVT.

This chain connects TRBV19 to TRBJ2-2; D might be TRBD2 (5 bases). Trimming pared 8 bases from V and 6 bases from J, leaving 16 bases between. CDR1 is LNHDA, CDR2 SQIVND, per germline (reference sequence). The CDR3 totals 14 residues. In DNA, the CDR3 is TGTGCCAGTTCCGGCGAGGGCTGGGCCGGGGAGCTGTTTTTT. It yields the protein CASSGEGWAGELFF.

V gene TRBV29-1 combines with J gene TRBJ2-7, with a tentative D call TRBD1 (5 bases). There are 14 residues in the CDR3. Germline CDR1 reads SQVTM; CDR2 reads ANQGSEA. Trimming stripped 4 bases from V and 2 bases from J, with 15 bases between. CDR3 sequence: CSVADNPITYEQYF. CDR3 nucleotides: TGCAGCGTTGCGGACAACCCGATTACCTACGAGCAGTACTTC.

This chain connects TRBV10-3 to TRBJ1-2; 9 bases map to TRBD1. In germline, CDR1 is ENHRY, CDR2 SYGVKD. V was clipped by 0 bases and J by 4 bases; unmatched bases: 3. The CDR3 is 15 residues long. Here the CDR3 DNA reads TGTGCCATCAGTGAGTCGGAGACAGGGGGCTATGGCTACACCTTC. This translates into CAISESETGGYGYTF.

The genes are TRBV7-8 and TRBJ2-1, with TRBD2 matching 9 bases. CDR1 SGHVS and CDR2 FQNEAQ come from the germline V gene. V shed 5 bases and J 8 bases; nucleotides not matched to a gene: 13. The CDR3 contains 16 residues. CDR3 region: CASSQRVAGVSDEQFF. The CDR3 DNA is TGTGCCAGCAGCCAACGGGTAGCGGGGGTGTCCGATGAGCAGTTCTTC. Full variable domain (outside the CDR3, taken from reference TRBV7-8 and TRBJ2-1): GAGVSQSPRYKVAKRGQDVALRCDPISGHVSLFWYQQALGQGPEFLTYFQNEAQLDKSGLPSDRFFAERPEGSVSTLKIQRTQQEDSAVYLCASSQRVAGVSDEQFFGPGTRLTVL.

The CDR3 region is CASSYGSDPNQPQHF. The CDR3 DNA reads TGTGCCAGCAGTTACGGGTCAGACCCCAATCAGCCCCAGCATTTT. The V and J genes are TRBV6-5 and TRBJ1-5, with D unclear. Germline assignment: CDR1 MNHEY and CDR2 SVGAGI. This CDR3 spans 15 amino acids. The germline V and J ends were trimmed by 2 bases and 3 bases, with 11 bases remaining between them.

The chain combines TRBV2 with TRBJ1-1; D not certain. Germline CDR1 is SNHLY and CDR2 is FYNNEI. The CDR3 runs 12 residues. Trimming stripped 6 bases from V and 8 bases from J, with 13 bases between. The CDR3 DNA reads TGTGCCAGCAGCCCCGGGCCGGCGGAAGCTTTCTTT. Translated: CASSPGPAEAFF.

The chain is built from TRBV27 and TRBJ1-2, with 8 bases lining up with TRBD1. CDR1 is MNHEY and CDR2 is SMNVEV in the germline V gene (reference sequence). The CDR3 consists of 15 residues. The junction had 6 bases not matched to a gene; V was cut back by 6 bases and J by 0 bases. As DNA, the CDR3 is TGTGCCAGCAGGCGGACAGGGCGCCCTAACTATGGCTACACCTTC. Protein product: CASRRTGRPNYGYTF.

This clone was counted only a few times. The chain combines TRBV6-5 with TRBJ1-5, with TRBD1 as a possible D gene (5 bases). Trimming pared 8 bases from V and 2 bases from J, leaving 7 bases between. The V gene's germline CDR1 is MNHEY and CDR2 SVGAGI. This CDR3 is 12 amino acids long. The CDR3: CASGGGNQPQHF. The CDR3, as DNA: TGTGCCAGCGGGGGGGGCAATCAGCCCCAGCATTTT.

The chain links TRBV5-1 to TRBJ2-1; TRBD1 aligns across 9 bases. The J segment lost 3 bases and the V segment lost 3 bases, leaving 7 bases of the junction unmatched. In germline, CDR1 is SGHRS, CDR2 YFSETQ. The CDR3 is 16 residues long. CDR3 loop: CASSSATGGVYNEQFF. In DNA form, the CDR3 reads TGCGCCAGCAGCTCAGCGACAGGGGGTGTCTACAATGAGCAGTTCTTC. The full variable domain, in which reference TRBV5-1 and TRBJ2-1 provide the parts outside the CDR3, is KAGVTQTPRYLIKTRGQQVTLSCSPISGHRSVSWYQQTPGQGLQFLFEYFSETQRNKGNFPGRFSGRQFSNSRSEMNVSTLELGDSALYLCASSSATGGVYNEQFFGPGTRLTVL.

The chain employs TRBV19 and TRBJ2-5, with 9 bases lining up with TRBD1. Germline CDR1 LNHDA, CDR2 SQIVND (reference sequence). The V and J ends lost 3 bases and 1 base, in that order; junction bases with no gene match: 6. This CDR3 contains 16 residues. The CDR3 spells CASSIVGTGSQETQYF. The CDR3, as DNA: TGTGCCAGTAGTATTGTGGGGACAGGGTCCCAAGAGACCCAGTACTTC.

The rearrangement joins TRBV7-2 to TRBJ1-6; D possibly corresponds to TRBD1 (5 bases). V lost 8 bases and J 8 bases, leaving 25 bases between the germline ends. Germline V CDR1 and CDR2: SGHTA, FQGNSA. The CDR3 sequence is 17 residues long. The CDR3 is CASSIRIGEGLDSPLHF. The CDR3 DNA sequence: TGTGCCAGCTCAATCCGTATAGGGGAGGGATTGGATTCACCCCTCCACTTT.

The gene calls are TRBV6-5 and TRBJ2-7; tentatively, D is TRBD2 (5 bases). V lost 10 bases and J lost 5, with 15 bases in between. Germline V gives CDR1 MNHEY, CDR2 SVGAGI. The CDR3 has 12 residues. CDR3 DNA sequence: TGTGCCACTCGGGGAAATTTCCACGAGCAGTACTTC. Protein product: CATRGNFHEQYF.

The chain carries TRBV11-2 and TRBJ1-3, with 7 bases matching TRBD1. This CDR3 contains 15 residues. Looked up from germline, CDR1 is SGHAT and CDR2 is FQNNGV. J gave up 4 bases and V 5 bases, and 8 bases lay outside the gene matches. The CDR3: CASSPRDRSGNTIYF. The DNA of the CDR3 is TGTGCCAGCAGCCCCCGGGACAGATCCGGAAACACCATATATTTT.